These 24 T cell receptor beta chains were sequenced from one sample in a study of cytotoxic CD8 clonotypes in ibrutinib-treated CLL. Measured with immunoSEQ multiplex PCR; TCRdb has only the in-frame clones, and not every one. The sample shows 140,000 to 150,000 clones, 76% of them seen only once. The sequencing here drew on PBMCs, taken after 24 months of ibrutinib treatment. These receptors were obtained from a human donor with chronic lymphocytic leukemia.

The genes are TRBV4-1 and TRBJ2-1, with D perhaps matching TRBD1 (5 bases). CDR1 is MGHRA and CDR2 is YSYEKL in the germline V gene. This CDR3 spans 12 amino acids. V was clipped by 8 bases and J by 9 bases, with 14 bases between them. CDR3 in amino acids: CASGAAYVEQFF. The CDR3 nucleotides read TGCGCCAGCGGGGCAGCGTATGTTGAGCAGTTCTTC.

This clone was observed a handful of times. The chain links TRBV19 to TRBJ2-2, with D tentatively TRBD1 or TRBD2 (5 bases each). Trimming stripped 2 bases from V and 2 bases from J, with 9 bases between. The germline V gene encodes CDR1 LNHDA and CDR2 SQIVND (reference sequence). CDR3 length: 15 residues. The CDR3 protein is CASSILGDNTGELFF. The CDR3 DNA sequence: TGTGCCAGTAGTATACTGGGGGACAACACCGGGGAGCTGTTTTTT.

The chain carries TRBV30 and TRBJ1-5; D unresolved. CDR1 and CDR2 from the germline V gene are GTSNPN and SVGIG (reference sequence). The CDR3 runs 14 residues. Trimming removed 3 bases at V and 6 bases at J, with 15 bases between. The chain's CDR3 is CAWSQAQYSQPQHF. The DNA of the CDR3 is TGTGCCTGGAGCCAAGCGCAGTATAGTCAGCCCCAGCATTTT.

The rearrangement joins TRBV19 to TRBJ1-2; TRBD1 is a possible D gene (5 bases). The V end lost 7 bases, the J end lost 4 bases, and 19 bases lay between the germline ends. The CDR3 spans 15 residues. Germline CDR1 reads LNHDA; CDR2 reads SQIVND (reference sequence). CDR3 residues: CASTGQGLKTYGYTF. CDR3 coding DNA: TGTGCCAGTACGGGGCAGGGCTTAAAGACCTATGGCTACACCTTC.

This clone was recorded a few times. The chain carries TRBV28 and TRBJ1-4; no firm D call. Germline CDR1 and CDR2: MDHEN and SYDVKM. This CDR3 contains 13 residues. V dropped 7 bases and J dropped 5 bases, with 11 bases sitting between them. The CDR3 DNA follows: TGTGCCAGCATGGGGAGGGTCAATGAAAAACTGTTTTTT. Translating gives CASMGRVNEKLFF.

The V gene is TRBV6-5, the J gene TRBJ1-2, with D possibly matching TRBD1 (5 bases). The CDR3 runs to 15 residues. Trimming shortened V by 5 bases and J by 4 bases, and 17 bases separated the two germline ends. CDR1 and CDR2 from the germline V gene are MNHEY and SVGAGI. In DNA, the CDR3 is TGTGCCAGCAGTCCCGTGGTGCGGGGCGGCTATGGCTACACCTTC. The encoded protein is CASSPVVRGGYGYTF.

The chain has TRBV14 and TRBJ2-5; D is tentatively TRBD1 or TRBD2 (5 bases each). The CDR3 is made up of 15 amino acids. Germline CDR1 SGHDN, CDR2 FVKESK. V lost 2 bases to trimming and J lost 4 bases, with 14 bases between them. CDR3 nucleotides: TGTGCCAGCAGCCAATTCCCGGGGCTTGGAGAGACCCAGTACTTC. Its protein is CASSQFPGLGETQYF.

The chain is built from TRBV7-2 and TRBJ2-5; 7 positions agree with TRBD2. The V gene end was trimmed by 0 bases and the J gene end by 2 bases; junction bases not matched to a gene: 6. The germline V gene encodes CDR1 SGHTA and CDR2 FQGNSA. The CDR3 consists of 16 residues. The CDR3 bases are TGTGCCAGCAGCTTAGCCGCGGGGGTTGGGCAAGAGACCCAGTACTTC. This sequence encodes CASSLAAGVGQETQYF. Using reference TRBV7-2 and TRBJ2-5 for the parts outside the CDR3, the full variable domain is GAGVSQSPSNKVTEKGKDVELRCDPISGHTALYWYRQSLGQGLEFLIYFQGNSAPDKSGLPSDRFSAERTGGSVSTLTIQRTQQEDSAVYLCASSLAAGVGQETQYFGPGTRLLVL.

This sequence joins TRBV2 and TRBJ1-3; tentative D call: TRBD1 (6 bases). This CDR3 comprises 15 residues. Germline V gene lookup returns CDR1 SNHLY and CDR2 FYNNEI. V shed 5 bases and J shed 0 bases, with 11 bases lying between them. CDR3 sequence (DNA): TGTGCCAGCAGTCAACAGGGAACCTCTGGAAACACCATATATTTT. Amino acid sequence: CASSQQGTSGNTIYF.

The chain uses TRBV7-3 and TRBJ2-6; tentative D call: TRBD2 (5 bases). The CDR3 is 18 amino acids. Trimming pared 3 bases from V and 2 bases from J, leaving 17 bases between. From germline, CDR1 is SGHTA and CDR2 FQGTGA. The DNA of the CDR3 is TGTGCCAGCAGCTTGGGAGACTTTGGGTGGCCTGGGGCCAACGTCCTGACTTTC. Translation gives CASSLGDFGWPGANVLTF.

This chain links TRBV12-5 with TRBJ2-7, with D perhaps TRBD2 (5 bases). The V gene lost 1 base and the J gene lost 2 bases, with 18 bases spanning the gap. Germline values: CDR1 LGHNT, CDR2 FRNRAP. This CDR3 comprises 17 residues. DNA of the CDR3: TGTGCTAGTGGTTTGGCCCCCCGCGCGGGTAGGCCCTACGAGCAGTACTTC. Translation: CASGLAPRAGRPYEQYF.

The J gene is TRBJ2-6, the V gene TRBV5-1; TRBD2 matches 8 bases. V gave up 1 base and J gave up 3 bases; unmatched junction bases: 6. Germline assignment: CDR1 SGHRS and CDR2 YFSETQ. CDR3 length: 17 amino acids. Here the CDR3 DNA reads TGCGCCAGCAGCTTGCGAGCGGGGGCGGGTGGGGCCAACGTCCTGACTTTC. It encodes CASSLRAGAGGANVLTF.

CDR3 sequence reads: CASSQVFSTGELFF. The CDR3 nucleotides read TGTGCCAGCAGCCAGGTTTTTTCAACCGGGGAGCTGTTTTTT. The rearrangement uses TRBV14 and TRBJ2-2; D not certain. Germline CDR1 and CDR2: SGHDN and FVKESK. The CDR3 runs to 14 residues. Trimming left V 3 bases short and J 5 bases short, with 10 bases between. The full variable domain, rest sourced from reference TRBV14 and TRBJ2-2, is EAGVTQFPSHSVIEKGQTVTLRCDPISGHDNLYWYRRVMGKEIKFLLHFVKESKQDESGMPNNRFLAERTGGTYSTLKVQPAELEDSGVYFCASSQVFSTGELFFGEGSRLTVL.

The chain carries TRBV30 and TRBJ2-5; a possible D gene is TRBD2 (6 bases). This CDR3 has 13 residues. CDR1 and CDR2 from the germline V gene are GTSNPN and SVGIG (reference sequence). V was trimmed by 4 bases and J by 4 bases, leaving 13 bases between them. The DNA of the CDR3 is TGTGCCTGGACCGTTGGAGGGGTAGAGACCCAGTACTTC. As protein: CAWTVGGVETQYF.

The V and J genes are TRBV4-2 and TRBJ1-1, with TRBD1 as a possible D gene (5 bases). V lost 4 bases to trimming and J lost 11 bases, with 20 bases between them. The CDR3 is 14 amino acids. Looked up from germline, CDR1 is LGHNA and CDR2 is YNFKEQ. CDR3 sequence reads: CASSPPSRANSAFF. CDR3 DNA: TGTGCCAGCAGCCCCCCTTCCAGGGCCAACTCTGCTTTCTTT.

The J gene is TRBJ1-6, the V gene TRBV27, with D perhaps TRBD1 (5 bases). Looked up from germline, CDR1 is MNHEY and CDR2 is SMNVEV (reference sequence). This CDR3 is built from 17 residues. V gave up 5 bases and J gave up 7 bases, with 21 bases separating them. In DNA, the CDR3 is TGTGCCAGCAGTCCTACCCCGGGGCAGGTTCGGAATTCACCCCTCCACTTT. Its protein is CASSPTPGQVRNSPLHF.

This clone has only a few counts. This chain uses TRBV28 with TRBJ2-3, with TRBD2 matching 7 bases. Germline CDR1 is MDHEN and CDR2 is SYDVKM. This CDR3 region has 14 residues. The trim removed 5 bases at V and 4 bases at J, leaving 6 bases unmatched. The CDR3 sequence is CASSPPRGADTQYF. The DNA of the CDR3 is TGTGCCAGCAGTCCCCCCCGGGGGGCAGATACGCAGTATTTT. Based on the CDR3 plus reference TRBV28 and TRBJ2-3, the full variable domain is DVKVTQSSRYLVKRTGEKVFLECVQDMDHENMFWYRQDPGLGLRLIYFSYDVKMKEKGDIPEGYSVSREKKERFSLILESASTNQTSMYLCASSPPRGADTQYFGPGTRLTVL.

The chain recombines TRBV9 with TRBJ2-3; D remains unclear. The CDR3 totals 14 residues. Germline CDR1 is SGDLS and CDR2 is YYNGEE. The V end lost 1 base, the J end lost 6 bases, and 12 bases lay between the germline ends. In DNA form, the CDR3 reads TGTGCCAGCAGCGTATTGGGTGTGGGGGATACGCAGTATTTT. It specifies CASSVLGVGDTQYF.

V is TRBV29-1 and J is TRBJ2-6; no clear D. Per germline, CDR1 SQVTM and CDR2 ANQGSEA. V was shortened by 4 bases and J by 0 bases, with 4 bases between the two germline ends. The CDR3 consists of 13 residues. The chain's CDR3 is CSVGTSGANVLTF. CDR3 nucleotide sequence: TGCAGCGTTGGGACCTCTGGGGCCAACGTCCTGACTTTC. The complete variable domain, with remaining parts taken from reference TRBV29-1 and TRBJ2-6, reads SAVISQKPSRDICQRGTSLTIQCQVDSQVTMMFWYRQQPGQSLTLIATANQGSEATYESGFVIDKFPISRPNLTFSTLTVSNMSPEDSSIYLCSVGTSGANVLTFGAGSRLTVL.

This clone has more than one count but fewer than ten. The gene calls are TRBV23-1 and TRBJ1-6; 7 bases agree with TRBD1. TRBV23-1 is an ORF, with its function uncertain. V was pared by 7 bases and J by 5 bases, with 5 bases of the junction left unmatched. The CDR3 is made up of 14 amino acids. This CDR3 is CASKDRANNSPLHF. The CDR3 DNA reads TGCGCCAGCAAAGACAGGGCGAATAATTCACCCCTCCACTTT.

The chain carries TRBV15 and TRBJ2-1, with 8 bases that match TRBD2. Losses at the gene ends were 5 bases for V and 6 bases for J; bases not matched to a gene: 0. Per the germline V gene, CDR1 is LNHNV and CDR2 is YYDKDF (reference sequence). The CDR3 has 12 residues. The CDR3 DNA is TGTGCCACCAGCCGGGAGGGCAATGAGCAGTTCTTC. It translates to CATSREGNEQFF.

The chain joins TRBV27 to TRBJ2-1; 8 positions match TRBD2. The CDR3 extends over 16 amino acids. V lost 4 bases, J lost 4 bases, and 9 bases stayed unmatched. CDR1 and CDR2 from the germline V gene are MNHEY and SMNVEV (reference sequence). The CDR3 nucleotides read TGTGCCAGCAGTTCCCTTATTGCGGGGGGTTACAATGAGCAGTTCTTC. Protein: CASSSLIAGGYNEQFF.

This sequence joins TRBV6-5 and TRBJ2-7, with 9 bases that match TRBD1. Unmatched junction bases numbered 10, after V lost 6 bases and J lost 4 bases. CDR1 and CDR2 from the germline V gene are MNHEY and SVGAGI. The CDR3 has 15 residues. This CDR3 reads CASSHPGQGTYEQYF. DNA of the CDR3: TGTGCCAGCAGCCACCCCGGACAGGGGACGTACGAGCAGTACTTC.

The V call is TRBV9, the J call TRBJ1-1, with D unresolved. There are 13 residues in the CDR3. The germline V and J ends were trimmed by 3 bases and 0 bases, with 6 bases remaining between them. CDR1 SGDLS and CDR2 YYNGEE come from the germline V gene. The chain's CDR3 is CASSALMNTEAFF. The CDR3 bases are TGTGCCAGCAGCGCCCTAATGAACACTGAAGCTTTCTTT.